This entry describes one T cell receptor (beta chain). The CDR3 has 16 residues. With V trimmed by 5 bases and J by 2 bases, 8 bases remained unmatched. Germline V CDR1 and CDR2: SGHAT, FQNNGV. The sample is drawn from a study of control samples from healthy donors and cancer patients. Data came from immunoSEQ multiplex PCR; TCRdb stores just in-frame clones and leaves some out. This repertoire shows approximately 27,000 clones, roughly 85% found once; its top ten account for roughly 6.7%. V is TRBV11-2 and J is TRBJ2-2; 7 nucleotides agree with TRBD2. The sample comprised PBMCs. The sequence derives from an older woman with head and neck cancer. The CDR3 loop is CASSRGAGVNTGELFF. CDR3 in DNA: TGTGCCAGCAGCCGTGGGGCGGGAGTCAACACCGGGGAGCTGTTTTTT.